The present TCR beta chain was sequenced within a study of T-cell memory formation after mild COVID-19. TCRdb recomputed calls from the 5' RACE reads with MiXCR, one row per CDR3 protein. The data hold 190,000 or so distinct CDR3 sequences, with more than 9% observed a single time. Germline lookup yields CDR1 DFQATT and CDR2 SNEGSKA (reference sequence). The CDR3 is made up of 12 amino acids. Deletions cut 2 bases from V and 5 bases from J, with 9 bases between. The TCR sequence derives from a man aged 18 to 29 who had mild COVID-19 (a few samples of this study predate the infection). Cell type and time point are not known. The rearrangement links TRBV20-1 to TRBJ2-5; D may correspond to TRBD1 or TRBD2 (5 bases each). Sequenced sample: PBMCs or a T cell subset sorted from them (not recorded which). CDR3 protein: CSARRGWETQYF. DNA for the CDR3: TGCAGTGCTAGACGGGGCTGGGAGACCCAGTACTTC.